A single sample gave rise to the 22 T cell receptor beta chains below, sequenced in a study of identical twins. A single record per CDR3 protein comes from TCRdb applying MiXCR to the 5' RACE reads. Of around 510,000 distinct CDR3 sequences in the sample, 13% to 15% were seen once. These sequences were also reported in another study, on yellow fever vaccine responses in identical twins.

The material sequenced was CD4+ T cells sorted from blood. Receptors originate from a woman between 18 and 30 years old in good health.

This clonotype was found many times. This sequence joins TRBV6-5 and TRBJ2-7; 8 positions agree with TRBD1. Germline lookup yields CDR1 MNHEY and CDR2 SVGAGI. The CDR3 contains 15 residues. The trim removed 2 bases at V and 2 bases at J, leaving 5 bases unmatched. This chain's CDR3 is CASSYRQGLTYEQYF. The CDR3 bases are TGTGCCAGCAGTTACCGACAGGGGTTGACCTACGAGCAGTACTTC.

This clonotype has more than one count but fewer than ten. V gene TRBV4-3 combines with J gene TRBJ2-2; D ambiguous. The CDR3 is 17 amino acids. In germline, CDR1 is LGHNA, CDR2 YSLEER. V lost 0 bases to trimming and J lost 0 bases, with 11 bases between them. For the CDR3, the DNA is TGCGCCAGCAGCCAAGAGGGTAAAACAGCGAACACCGGGGAGCTGTTTTTT. As protein: CASSQEGKTANTGELFF.

The chain uses TRBV9 and TRBJ1-1, with D unclear. The germline V gene encodes CDR1 SGDLS and CDR2 YYNGEE. V lost 0 bases to trimming and J lost 4 bases, with 13 bases between them. The CDR3 loop spans 15 amino acids. CDR3 residues: CASSVEWAPGTEAFF. The CDR3 nucleotides are TGTGCCAGCAGCGTAGAATGGGCGCCGGGCACTGAAGCTTTCTTT.

J is TRBJ2-2 and V is TRBV4-3; 8 bases line up with TRBD1. In germline, CDR1 is LGHNA, CDR2 YSLEER. J gave up 4 bases and V 1 base, and 8 bases lay outside the gene matches. The CDR3 is 17 residues long. The CDR3 coding sequence is TGCGCCAGCAGCCAAGTCGACCCGGGACAGGTCACCGGGGAGCTGTTTTTT. It encodes CASSQVDPGQVTGELFF.

This clonotype was observed a handful of times. This chain's CDR3 is CASSQVLVGELFF. The CDR3, as DNA: TGCGCCAGCAGCCAAGTTCTGGTCGGGGAGCTGTTTTTT. The chain joins TRBV4-3 to TRBJ2-2; D remains unclear. The CDR3 has 13 amino acids. Trimming took 1 base from V and 7 from J, leaving 7 bases between them. The germline V gene encodes CDR1 LGHNA and CDR2 YSLEER.

This sequence joins TRBV6-1 and TRBJ2-3; 11 bases are a match to TRBD1. The CDR3 spans 16 residues. The germline V gene encodes CDR1 MNHNS and CDR2 SASEGT. J gave up 3 bases and V 4 bases, and 6 bases lay outside the gene matches. The CDR3 DNA reads TGTGCCAGCAGTGGAGGACAGGGGGCGCTTACAGATACGCAGTATTTT. This codes for CASSGGQGALTDTQYF.

In this sample, this clonotype turned up a few times. The chain combines TRBV5-5 with TRBJ2-3; no reliable D call. This CDR3 is built from 13 residues. Germline V gene data show CDR1 as SGHKS and CDR2 as YYEKEE (reference sequence). V dropped 0 bases and J dropped 6 bases, with 8 bases sitting between them. The CDR3 bases are TGTGCCAGCAGCTTGGGAATGTGGGATACGCAGTATTTT. Translating gives CASSLGMWDTQYF.

The V gene is TRBV5-6, the J gene TRBJ1-6, with D unclear. This CDR3 is built from 15 residues. Germline CDR1 is SGHDT and CDR2 is YYEEEE. V was trimmed by 0 bases and J by 7 bases, leaving 11 bases between them. CDR3 protein: CASSLEARPNSPLHF. CDR3 sequence (DNA): TGTGCCAGCAGCTTGGAGGCCAGGCCGAATTCACCCCTCCACTTT.

This clonotype turned up a few times. The gene calls are TRBV3-1 and TRBJ2-1; D is uncertain. V was clipped by 1 base and J by 8 bases, with 9 bases between them. This CDR3 has 13 amino acids. Per the germline V gene, CDR1 is LGHDT and CDR2 is YNNKEL (reference sequence). CDR3 bases: TGTGCCAGCAGCCAAGTTATGGGGTATGAGCAGTTCTTC. It yields the protein CASSQVMGYEQFF.

This clonotype was detected only a few times. The chain recombines TRBV7-2 with TRBJ2-7; the D is unclear. Germline CDR1 and CDR2: SGHTA and FQGNSA. Trimming took 1 base from V and 5 from J, leaving 12 bases between them. This CDR3 region has 14 residues. The CDR3 DNA reads as TGTGCCAGCAGCTTAGTGGCTAGGCCTGACGAGCAGTACTTC. The encoded protein is CASSLVARPDEQYF.

The chain joins TRBV5-1 to TRBJ1-1; D is uncertain. Trimming pared 1 base from V and 0 bases from J, leaving 4 bases between. This CDR3 has 13 amino acids. Germline V gene data show CDR1 as SGHRS and CDR2 as YFSETQ. In nucleotides, the CDR3 is TGCGCCAGCAGCTTGTTCCTGAACACTGAAGCTTTCTTT. Protein product: CASSLFLNTEAFF.

A few counts support this clonotype. The chain links TRBV5-4 to TRBJ2-7; D is uncertain. The ends were cut back, 0 bases at V and 4 bases at J, with 8 bases in the middle. The CDR3 is 13 residues long. CDR1 is SGHNT, CDR2 YYREEE, per germline (reference sequence). This CDR3 reads CASSLGAAYEQYF. DNA of the CDR3: TGTGCCAGCAGCTTGGGCGCAGCATACGAGCAGTACTTC.

The V gene is TRBV7-2, the J gene TRBJ1-5; D is undetermined. The ends were cut back, 5 bases at V and 0 bases at J, with 11 bases in the middle. This CDR3 is built from 15 residues. Per germline, CDR1 SGHTA and CDR2 FQGNSA. In DNA, the CDR3 is TGTGCCAGCAGCCCCGGGCTCTATAGCAATCAGCCCCAGCATTTT. Translation gives CASSPGLYSNQPQHF.

The chain employs TRBV3-1 and TRBJ1-5; TRBD1 matches 8 bases. The V gene end was trimmed by 6 bases and the J gene end by 3 bases; junction bases not matched to a gene: 7. The CDR3 runs to 15 residues. The germline gives CDR1 LGHDT, CDR2 YNNKEL (reference sequence). CDR3 residues: CASSRTGLPNQPQHF. The DNA of the CDR3 is TGTGCCAGCAGTCGGACAGGGTTGCCCAATCAGCCCCAGCATTTT. The whole variable domain, filled in from reference TRBV3-1 and TRBJ1-5, reads DTAVSQTPKYLVTQMGNDKSIKCEQNLGHDTMYWYKQDSKKFLKIMFSYNNKELIINETVPNRFSPKSPDKAHLNLHINSLELGDSAVYFCASSRTGLPNQPQHFGDGTRLSIL.

This clonotype was seen only a few times. The chain carries TRBV12-3 or TRBV12-4 and TRBJ2-7; 7 nucleotides agree with TRBD1. Germline trimming cut 5 bases from V and 0 bases from J; bases unmatched to any gene: 10. The CDR3 contains 16 residues. The CDR3 sequence is CASSPPSRGSSYEQYF. The CDR3 DNA sequence: TGTGCCAGCAGTCCCCCCAGCAGGGGGAGCTCCTACGAGCAGTACTTC.

This clonotype appeared a few times. V is TRBV3-1 and J is TRBJ1-6; 9 nucleotides line up with TRBD1. The germline V gene has CDR1 LGHDT and CDR2 YNNKEL (reference sequence). The J segment lost 9 bases and the V segment lost 4 bases, leaving 7 bases of the junction unmatched. This CDR3 has 15 amino acids. The CDR3 sequence: CASSPLGQGTSPLHF. CDR3 nucleotides: TGTGCCAGCAGCCCCCTTGGACAGGGGACTTCACCCCTCCACTTT.

V is TRBV28 and J is TRBJ2-3, with TRBD1 matching 7 bases. After removal of 5 bases from V and 3 bases from J, the junction contained 8 bases not matched to a gene. The length of the CDR3 is 15 residues. Per germline, CDR1 MDHEN and CDR2 SYDVKM. CDR3 in amino acids: CASSGDSPATDTQYF. The CDR3 DNA sequence: TGTGCCAGCAGTGGGGACAGTCCCGCGACAGATACGCAGTATTTT.

This clonotype was counted only a few times. The V call is TRBV7-9, the J call TRBJ1-4; D gene uncertain. The CDR3 has 15 residues. Germline V gene lookup returns CDR1 SEHNR and CDR2 FQNEAQ (reference sequence). V gave up 1 base and J gave up 4 bases, with 10 bases separating them. CDR3: CASSLGEGINEKLFF. CDR3 coding DNA: TGTGCCAGCAGCTTAGGCGAAGGGATTAATGAAAAACTGTTTTTT. Variable domain in full (rest from reference TRBV7-9 and TRBJ1-4): DTGVSQNPRHKITKRGQNVTFRCDPISEHNRLYWYRQTLGQGPEFLTYFQNEAQLEKSRLLSDRFSAERPKGSFSTLEIQRTEQGDSAMYLCASSLGEGINEKLFFGSGTQLSVL.

V is TRBV12-3 or TRBV12-4 and J is TRBJ2-1; 7 nucleotides agree with TRBD2. This CDR3 spans 19 amino acids. V dropped 7 bases and J dropped 5; count of bases not matched to a gene: 23. CDR3 DNA: TGTGCCAGCACCAAACGGCGGCAGGTGACCGGGACTAACCACAATGAGCAGTTCTTC. This translates into CASTKRRQVTGTNHNEQFF.

CDR3 sequence: CASSQEGQASGELFF. CDR3 in DNA: TGCGCCAGCAGCCAAGAAGGACAAGCGAGCGGGGAGCTGTTTTTT. The chain recombines TRBV4-3 with TRBJ2-2, with D possibly matching TRBD1 (5 bases). The germline gives CDR1 LGHNA, CDR2 YSLEER. This CDR3 comprises 15 residues. V was shortened by 0 bases and J by 7 bases, with 12 bases between the two germline ends.

This clonotype has just a few counts. CDR3 bases: TGCGCCAGCAGCACGGGTTTGGGTTGGGAGCAGTACTTC. It translates to CASSTGLGWEQYF. V and J are TRBV5-1 and TRBJ2-7; D is unresolved. This CDR3 region has 13 residues. The germline V and J ends were trimmed by 4 bases and 7 bases, with 15 bases remaining between them. The germline V gene encodes CDR1 SGHRS and CDR2 YFSETQ.

CDR3 sequence: CATSRASNTGELFF. The DNA of the CDR3 is TGTGCCACCAGCAGAGCCAGCAACACCGGGGAGCTGTTTTTT. The genes are TRBV15 and TRBJ2-2, with D unclear. The CDR3 is 14 residues long. Deletions cut 1 base from V and 2 bases from J, with 5 bases between. Germline loops: CDR1 LNHNV, CDR2 YYDKDF (reference sequence).